Below are 13 T cell receptor beta chains sequenced from a single sample in a study of blood T cell repertoires in COVID-19. The table came from immunoSEQ multiplex PCR; TCRdb's copy has only in-frame clones and leaves some out. The sample shows 200,000 to 250,000 clones, roughly 84% of them seen only once. Material: PBMCs or T cells enriched from blood (not recorded which). These receptors were taken from a woman aged 40-49 years who had recovered from COVID-19.

There are a few counts of this clone. The chain is built from TRBV5-1 and TRBJ1-3; no clear D gene. The CDR3 loop spans 18 amino acids. The V gene lost 4 bases and the J gene lost 0 bases, with 20 bases spanning the gap. The germline V gene encodes CDR1 SGHRS and CDR2 YFSETQ. The CDR3 here is CASSHRGSGGSSGNTIYF. The CDR3 DNA follows: TGCGCCAGCAGCCACCGAGGGTCGGGCGGTAGCTCTGGAAACACCATATATTTT.

The CDR3 region is CASSQSRVNTEAFF. In nucleotides, the CDR3 is TGTGCCAGCAGCCAATCACGAGTGAACACTGAAGCTTTCTTT. The rearrangement uses TRBV3-1 (or the pseudogene TRBV3-2) and TRBJ1-1; no clear D. The V and J ends lost 2 bases and 0 bases respectively, with 7 bases between them. The germline gives CDR1 LGHDT, CDR2 YNNKEL (reference sequence). This CDR3 comprises 14 residues.

The rearrangement joins TRBV30 to TRBJ1-2; 8 bases agree with TRBD1. The CDR3 is made up of 13 amino acids. Per the germline V gene, CDR1 is GTSNPN and CDR2 is SVGIG (reference sequence). The V and J ends lost 3 bases and 8 bases, in that order; junction bases with no gene match: 8. The CDR3 region is CAWRGQGGLGYTF. The CDR3 DNA sequence: TGTGCCTGGAGAGGACAGGGAGGATTGGGCTACACCTTC.

The chain links TRBV7-2 to TRBJ1-5, with 10 positions matching TRBD1. From germline, CDR1 is SGHTA and CDR2 FQGNSA. V lost 1 base, J lost 9 bases, and 6 bases stayed unmatched. The CDR3 runs to 15 residues. The CDR3 DNA is TGTGCCAGCAGCTTAGGTGGACAGGGGGTCTGGCCCCAGCATTTT. The encoded protein is CASSLGGQGVWPQHF. The complete variable domain, with remaining parts taken from reference TRBV7-2 and TRBJ1-5, reads GAGVSQSPSNKVTEKGKDVELRCDPISGHTALYWYRQSLGQGLEFLIYFQGNSAPDKSGLPSDRFSAERTGGSVSTLTIQRTQQEDSAVYLCASSLGGQGVWPQHFGDGTRLSIL.

The J gene is TRBJ2-2, the V gene TRBV30, with 7 positions matching TRBD1. CDR1 GTSNPN and CDR2 SVGIG come from the germline V gene (reference sequence). V was clipped by 0 bases and J by 4 bases; unmatched bases: 2. This CDR3 is built from 14 residues. The CDR3 sequence is CAWSVSGGTGELFF. CDR3 nucleotide sequence: TGTGCCTGGAGTGTATCAGGGGGCACCGGGGAGCTGTTTTTT.

This clone was detected a few times. The rearrangement links TRBV7-9 to TRBJ1-4, with 8 bases aligning to TRBD1. With 5 bases clipped from V and 8 bases from J, the junction kept 7 bases outside the gene matches. There are 14 residues in the CDR3. Germline V CDR1 and CDR2: SEHNR, FQNEAQ (reference sequence). The DNA for the CDR3 is TGTGCCAGCAGCCCGACAGGGGTTTGGGAAAAACTGTTTTTT. This gives the protein CASSPTGVWEKLFF.

V gene TRBV27 combines with J gene TRBJ2-1; 7 nucleotides agree with TRBD2. This CDR3 is 17 amino acids long. Germline assignment: CDR1 MNHEY and CDR2 SMNVEV (reference sequence). Germline trimming cut 1 base from V and 7 bases from J; bases unmatched to any gene: 13. CDR3 sequence (DNA): TGTGCCAGCAGTTTATTCGGTGAGGGAGGGCCCAAAAATGAGCAGTTCTTC. Protein: CASSLFGEGGPKNEQFF.

The V gene is TRBV4-1, the J gene TRBJ1-1; D is perhaps TRBD1 (6 bases). Per germline, CDR1 MGHRA and CDR2 YSYEKL. The CDR3 runs 14 residues. V was pared by 1 base and J by 1 base, with 7 bases between. The DNA for the CDR3 is TGCGCCAGCAGCCAAGTACAGGGGAACACTGAAGCTTTCTTT. This sequence encodes CASSQVQGNTEAFF.

The gene calls are TRBV11-2 and TRBJ2-5, with 9 bases lining up with TRBD2. This CDR3 region has 15 residues. The junction had 8 bases not matched to a gene; V was cut back by 5 bases and J by 4 bases. From germline, CDR1 is SGHAT and CDR2 FQNNGV. The CDR3 DNA reads as TGTGCCAGCAGCCTCGTGGCGGGAGGGCCAGAGACCCAGTACTTC. Amino acids: CASSLVAGGPETQYF. Supplemented by reference TRBV11-2 and TRBJ2-5, the full variable domain reads EAGVAQSPRYKIIEKRQSVAFWCNPISGHATLYWYQQILGQGPKLLIQFQNNGVVDDSQLPKDRFSAERLKGVDSTLKIQPAKLEDSAVYLCASSLVAGGPETQYFGPGTRLLVL.

The count of this clone is one. The gene calls are TRBV5-1 and TRBJ1-6; perhaps TRBD1 as D (5 bases). The CDR3 length is 16 residues. The V gene's germline CDR1 is SGHRS and CDR2 YFSETQ. Trimming removed 0 bases at V and 10 bases at J, with 17 bases between. Here the CDR3 reads CASSLGIPGLESPLHF. The CDR3 DNA sequence: TGCGCCAGCAGCTTGGGTATCCCAGGGTTAGAATCACCCCTCCACTTT. Drawing the rest from reference TRBV5-1 and TRBJ1-6, the complete variable domain is KAGVTQTPRYLIKTRGQQVTLSCSPISGHRSVSWYQQTPGQGLQFLFEYFSETQRNKGNFPGRFSGRQFSNSRSEMNVSTLELGDSALYLCASSLGIPGLESPLHFGNGTRLTVT.

The chain links TRBV27 to TRBJ1-2; 12 bases match TRBD1. The germline gives CDR1 MNHEY, CDR2 SMNVEV (reference sequence). V gave up 2 bases and J gave up 7 bases; unmatched junction bases: 8. CDR3 size: 16 residues. The CDR3 sequence: CASSLVEGQGARGYTF. For the CDR3, the DNA is TGTGCCAGCAGTTTAGTAGAGGGACAGGGGGCGCGTGGCTACACCTTC.

This chain connects TRBV20-1 to TRBJ2-1; no firm D call. V lost 3 bases to trimming and J lost 5 bases, with 14 bases between them. The CDR3 spans 14 residues. Per germline, CDR1 DFQATT and CDR2 SNEGSKA (reference sequence). CDR3 protein: CSASTDQHNNEQFF. The CDR3 nucleotides are TGCAGTGCTAGTACAGACCAACACAACAATGAGCAGTTCTTC.

This clone was counted a single time. The chain combines TRBV30 with TRBJ2-7, with 10 bases aligning to TRBD2. Trimming cost V 2 bases and J 0 bases; bases outside gene matches: 4. Germline-derived CDR1 and CDR2 are GTSNPN and SVGIG (reference sequence). The CDR3 covers 15 residues. CDR3 bases: TGTGCCTGGAGTTCAGCTAGCGGGAGCTCCTACGAGCAGTACGTC. It translates to CAWSSASGSSYEQYV.